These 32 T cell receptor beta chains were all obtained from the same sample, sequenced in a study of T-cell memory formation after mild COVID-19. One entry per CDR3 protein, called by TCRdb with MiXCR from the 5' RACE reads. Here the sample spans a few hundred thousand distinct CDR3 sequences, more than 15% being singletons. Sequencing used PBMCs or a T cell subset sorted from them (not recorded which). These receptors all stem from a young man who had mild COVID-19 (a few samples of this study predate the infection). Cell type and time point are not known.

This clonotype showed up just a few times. Written as DNA, the CDR3 is TGTGCCAGAGTACCAATAGACAGGGCCTACGAGCAGTACGTC. It yields the protein CARVPIDRAYEQYV. The chain joins TRBV6-1 to TRBJ2-7; 7 positions agree with TRBD1. V was clipped by 9 bases and J by 2 bases; unmatched bases: 10. The V gene's germline CDR1 is MNHNS and CDR2 SASEGT. The CDR3 spans 14 residues.

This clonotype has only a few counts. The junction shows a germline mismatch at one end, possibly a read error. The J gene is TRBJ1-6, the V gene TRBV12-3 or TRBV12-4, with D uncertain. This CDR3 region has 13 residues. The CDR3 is CASTLGSSSPLHF. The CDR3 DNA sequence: TGTGCCAGCACTTTAGGTTCCAGTTCACCCCTCCACTTT.

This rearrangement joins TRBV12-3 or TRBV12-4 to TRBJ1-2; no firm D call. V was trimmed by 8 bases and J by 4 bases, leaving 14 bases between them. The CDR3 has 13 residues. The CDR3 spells CASLESRSYGYTF. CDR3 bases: TGTGCCAGCCTCGAAAGTAGGAGCTATGGCTACACCTTC.

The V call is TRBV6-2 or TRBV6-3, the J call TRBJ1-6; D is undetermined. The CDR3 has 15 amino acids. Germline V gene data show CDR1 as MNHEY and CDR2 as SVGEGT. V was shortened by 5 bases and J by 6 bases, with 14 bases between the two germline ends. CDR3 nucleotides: TGTGCCAGCAGTCGTCAAAGGGCGGGTAATTCACCCCTCCACTTT. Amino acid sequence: CASSRQRAGNSPLHF.

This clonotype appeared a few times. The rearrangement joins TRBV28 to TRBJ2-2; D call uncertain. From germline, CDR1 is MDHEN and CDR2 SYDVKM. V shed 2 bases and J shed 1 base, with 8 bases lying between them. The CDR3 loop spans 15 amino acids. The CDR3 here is CASSLRTVNTGELFF. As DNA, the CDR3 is TGTGCCAGCAGTTTAAGAACAGTGAACACCGGGGAGCTGTTTTTT.

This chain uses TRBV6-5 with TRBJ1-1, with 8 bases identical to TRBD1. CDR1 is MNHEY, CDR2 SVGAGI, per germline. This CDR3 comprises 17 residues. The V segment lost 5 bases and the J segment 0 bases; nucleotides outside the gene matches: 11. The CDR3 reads CASSPYGQGVMNTEAFF. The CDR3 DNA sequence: TGTGCCAGCAGTCCCTACGGACAGGGAGTGATGAACACTGAAGCTTTCTTT.

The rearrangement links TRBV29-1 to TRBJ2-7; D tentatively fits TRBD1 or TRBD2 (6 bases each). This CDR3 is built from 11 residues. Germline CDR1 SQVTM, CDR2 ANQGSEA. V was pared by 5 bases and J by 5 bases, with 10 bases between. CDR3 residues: CSVLGGDEQYF. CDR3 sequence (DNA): TGCAGCGTTCTGGGGGGCGACGAGCAGTACTTC.

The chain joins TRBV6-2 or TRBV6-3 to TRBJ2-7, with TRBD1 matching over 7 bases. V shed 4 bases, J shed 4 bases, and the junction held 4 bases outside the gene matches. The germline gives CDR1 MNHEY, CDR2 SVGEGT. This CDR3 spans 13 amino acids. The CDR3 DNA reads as TGTGCCAGCAGTTGGGACAGACGATACGAGCAGTACGTC. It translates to CASSWDRRYEQYV.

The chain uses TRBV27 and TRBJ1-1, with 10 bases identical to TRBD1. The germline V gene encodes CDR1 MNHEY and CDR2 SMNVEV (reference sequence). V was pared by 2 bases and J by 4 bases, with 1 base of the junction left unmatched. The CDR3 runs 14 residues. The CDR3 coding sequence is TGTGCCAGCAGTTTAGGACAGGGGGGCACTGAAGCTTTCTTT. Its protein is CASSLGQGGTEAFF.

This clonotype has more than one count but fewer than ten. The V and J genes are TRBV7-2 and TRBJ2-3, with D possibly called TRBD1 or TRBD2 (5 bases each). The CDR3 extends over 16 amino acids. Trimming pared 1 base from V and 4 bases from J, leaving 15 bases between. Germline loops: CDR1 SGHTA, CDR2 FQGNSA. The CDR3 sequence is CASSLEGSGSADTQYF. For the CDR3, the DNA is TGTGCCAGCAGCTTAGAAGGATCAGGGAGCGCAGATACGCAGTATTTT.

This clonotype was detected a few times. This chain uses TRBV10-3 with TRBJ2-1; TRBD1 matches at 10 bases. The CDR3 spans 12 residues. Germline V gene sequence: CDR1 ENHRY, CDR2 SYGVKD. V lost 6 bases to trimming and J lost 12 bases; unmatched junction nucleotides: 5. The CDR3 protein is CAIRDRGEVQFF. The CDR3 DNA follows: TGTGCCATCAGGGACAGGGGGGAGGTGCAGTTCTTC.

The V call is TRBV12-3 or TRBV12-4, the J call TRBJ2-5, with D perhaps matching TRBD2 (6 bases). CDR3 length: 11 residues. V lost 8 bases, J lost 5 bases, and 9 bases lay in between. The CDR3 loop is CASGGWETQYF. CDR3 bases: TGTGCCAGCGGGGGGTGGGAGACCCAGTACTTC.

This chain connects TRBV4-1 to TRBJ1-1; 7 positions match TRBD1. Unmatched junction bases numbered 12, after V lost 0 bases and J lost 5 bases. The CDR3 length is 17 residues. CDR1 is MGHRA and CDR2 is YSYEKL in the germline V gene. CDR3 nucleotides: TGCGCCAGCAGCCAAGAGGGGAACAGGGGCGCAGGAACTGAAGCTTTCTTT. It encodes CASSQEGNRGAGTEAFF.

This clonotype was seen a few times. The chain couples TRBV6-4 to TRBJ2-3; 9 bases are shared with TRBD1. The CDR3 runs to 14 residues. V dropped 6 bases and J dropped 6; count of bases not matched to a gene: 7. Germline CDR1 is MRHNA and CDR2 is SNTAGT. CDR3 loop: CASSRTGESDTQYF. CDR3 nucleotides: TGTGCCAGCAGCCGGACAGGGGAATCGGATACGCAGTATTTT.

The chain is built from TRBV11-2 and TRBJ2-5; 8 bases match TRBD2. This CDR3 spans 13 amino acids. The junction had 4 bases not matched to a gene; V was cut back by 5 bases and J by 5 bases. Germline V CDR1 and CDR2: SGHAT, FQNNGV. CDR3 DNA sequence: TGTGCCAGCAGCCCACCTAGCGGGGAGACCCAGTACTTC. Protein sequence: CASSPPSGETQYF.

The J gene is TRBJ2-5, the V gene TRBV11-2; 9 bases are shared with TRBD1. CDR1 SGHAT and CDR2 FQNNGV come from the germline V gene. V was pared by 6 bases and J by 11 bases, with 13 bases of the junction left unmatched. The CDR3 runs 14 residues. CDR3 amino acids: CASRRPGQGLIQYF. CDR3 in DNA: TGTGCCAGCAGGAGACCGGGACAGGGTTTAATACAGTACTTC.

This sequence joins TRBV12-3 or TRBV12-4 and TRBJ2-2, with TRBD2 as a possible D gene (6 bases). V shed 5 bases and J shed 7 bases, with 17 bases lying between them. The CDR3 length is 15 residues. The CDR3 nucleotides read TGTGCCAGCAGTCCCGGCCAACTAGCCGTCGGGGAGCTGTTTTTT. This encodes CASSPGQLAVGELFF.

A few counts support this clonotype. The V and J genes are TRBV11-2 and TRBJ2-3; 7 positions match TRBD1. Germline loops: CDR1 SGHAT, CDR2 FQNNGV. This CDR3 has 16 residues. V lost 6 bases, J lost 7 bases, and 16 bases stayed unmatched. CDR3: CASRYLGGPKGNTQYF. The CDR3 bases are TGTGCCAGCAGGTACTTAGGGGGCCCGAAGGGGAATACGCAGTATTTT.

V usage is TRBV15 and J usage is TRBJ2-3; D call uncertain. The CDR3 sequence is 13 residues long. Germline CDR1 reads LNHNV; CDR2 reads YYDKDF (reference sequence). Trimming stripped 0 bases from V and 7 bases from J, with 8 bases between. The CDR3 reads CATSREHKNTQYF. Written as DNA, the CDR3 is TGTGCCACCAGCAGAGAGCATAAGAATACGCAGTATTTT.

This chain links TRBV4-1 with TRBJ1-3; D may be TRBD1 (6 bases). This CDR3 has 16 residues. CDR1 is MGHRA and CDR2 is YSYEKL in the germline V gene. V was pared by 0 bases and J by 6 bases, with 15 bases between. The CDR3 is CASSQEGRGRVNTIYF. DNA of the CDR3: TGCGCCAGCAGCCAAGAGGGCAGGGGTAGAGTAAACACCATATATTTT.

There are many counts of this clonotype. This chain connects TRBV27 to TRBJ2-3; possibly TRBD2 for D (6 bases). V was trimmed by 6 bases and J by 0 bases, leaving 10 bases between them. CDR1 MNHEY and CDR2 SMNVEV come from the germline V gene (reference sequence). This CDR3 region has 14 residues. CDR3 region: CASRLADSTDTQYF. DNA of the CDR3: TGTGCCAGCAGATTAGCGGATAGCACAGATACGCAGTATTTT.

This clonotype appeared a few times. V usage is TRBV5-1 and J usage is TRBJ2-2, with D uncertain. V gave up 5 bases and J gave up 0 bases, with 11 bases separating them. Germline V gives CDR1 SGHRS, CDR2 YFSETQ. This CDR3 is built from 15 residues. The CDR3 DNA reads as TGCGCCAGCAGGCTACAAGAATCGAACACCGGGGAGCTGTTTTTT. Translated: CASRLQESNTGELFF.

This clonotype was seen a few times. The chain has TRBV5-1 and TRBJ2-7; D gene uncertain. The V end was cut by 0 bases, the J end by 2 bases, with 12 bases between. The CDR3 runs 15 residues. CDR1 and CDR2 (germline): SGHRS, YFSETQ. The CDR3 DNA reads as TGCGCCAGCAGCTTGGCGGGCAGGACCCCCTACGAGCAGTACTTC. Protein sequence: CASSLAGRTPYEQYF.

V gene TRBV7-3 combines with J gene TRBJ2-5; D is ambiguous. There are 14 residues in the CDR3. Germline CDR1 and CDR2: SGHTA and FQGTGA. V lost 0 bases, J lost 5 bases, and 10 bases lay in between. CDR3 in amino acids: CASSLTGLEETQYF. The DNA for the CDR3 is TGTGCCAGCAGCTTAACTGGGTTGGAGGAGACCCAGTACTTC.

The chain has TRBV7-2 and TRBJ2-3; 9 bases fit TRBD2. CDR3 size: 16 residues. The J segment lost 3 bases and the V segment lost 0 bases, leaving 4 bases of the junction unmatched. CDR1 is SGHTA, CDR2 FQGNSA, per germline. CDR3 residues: CASSLALLAGTDTQYF. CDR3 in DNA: TGTGCCAGCAGCTTAGCTTTGCTAGCGGGGACAGATACGCAGTATTTT.

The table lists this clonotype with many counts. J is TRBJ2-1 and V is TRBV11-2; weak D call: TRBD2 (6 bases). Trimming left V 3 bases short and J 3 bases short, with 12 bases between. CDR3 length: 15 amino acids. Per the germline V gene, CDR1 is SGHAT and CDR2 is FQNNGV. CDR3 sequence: CASSFTSSRYNEQFF. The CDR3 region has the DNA TGTGCCAGCAGCTTTACTAGCTCTCGCTACAATGAGCAGTTCTTC.

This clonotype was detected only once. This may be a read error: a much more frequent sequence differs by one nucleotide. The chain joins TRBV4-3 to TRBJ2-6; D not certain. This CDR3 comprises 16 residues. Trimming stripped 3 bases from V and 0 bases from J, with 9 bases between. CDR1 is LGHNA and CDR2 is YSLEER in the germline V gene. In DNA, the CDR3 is TGCGCCAGCAGCCAGCAGTGGCTCTCTGGGGCCAACGTCCTGACTTTC. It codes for CASSQQWLSGANVLTF.

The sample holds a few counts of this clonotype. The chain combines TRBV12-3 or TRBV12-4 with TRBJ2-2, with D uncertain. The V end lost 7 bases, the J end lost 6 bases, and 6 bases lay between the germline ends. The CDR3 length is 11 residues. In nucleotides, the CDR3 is TGTGCCAGCACCGTTGCCGGGGAGCTGTTTTTT. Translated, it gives CASTVAGELFF.

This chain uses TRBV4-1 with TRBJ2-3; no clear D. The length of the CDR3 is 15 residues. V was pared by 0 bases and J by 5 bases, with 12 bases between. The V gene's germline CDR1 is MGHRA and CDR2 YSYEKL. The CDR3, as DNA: TGCGCCAGCAGCCAAGATCAGGTTTTGCGAGATACGCAGTATTTT. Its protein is CASSQDQVLRDTQYF.

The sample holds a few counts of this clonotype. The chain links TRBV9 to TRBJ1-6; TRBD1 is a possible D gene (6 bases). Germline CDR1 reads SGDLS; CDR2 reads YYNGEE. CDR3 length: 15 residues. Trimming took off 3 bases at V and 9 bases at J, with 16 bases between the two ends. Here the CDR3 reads CASSGRGDMASPLHF. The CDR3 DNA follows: TGTGCCAGCAGCGGTAGAGGGGACATGGCTTCACCCCTCCACTTT.

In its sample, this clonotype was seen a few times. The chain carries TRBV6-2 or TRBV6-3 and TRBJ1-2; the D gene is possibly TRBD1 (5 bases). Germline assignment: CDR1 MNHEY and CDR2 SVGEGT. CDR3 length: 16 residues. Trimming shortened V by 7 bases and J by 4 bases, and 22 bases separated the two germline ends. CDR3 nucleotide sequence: TGTGCCAGCATTTCTGCACCGGGGCTAAGCTCCTATGGCTACACCTTC. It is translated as CASISAPGLSSYGYTF.

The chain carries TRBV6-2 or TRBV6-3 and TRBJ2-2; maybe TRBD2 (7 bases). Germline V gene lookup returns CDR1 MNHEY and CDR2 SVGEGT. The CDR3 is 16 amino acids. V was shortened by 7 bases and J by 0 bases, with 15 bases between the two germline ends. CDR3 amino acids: CASIRKGGPNTGELFF. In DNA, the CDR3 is TGTGCCAGCATTAGAAAGGGGGGGCCGAACACCGGGGAGCTGTTTTTT.